This T cell receptor beta chain emerged from a study of blood T cells in healthy people across ages. V lost 3 bases to trimming and J lost 5 bases, with 10 bases between them. Germline CDR1 SGHDN, CDR2 FVKESK. The CDR3 spans 13 residues. For the second PCR, which ran for about 7 to 11 cycles, a sample-barcoded 5' primer and a J-beta primer mix were used. TCRdb recomputed calls from the 5' RACE reads with MiXCR, one row per CDR3 protein. The table shows over 1.5 million distinct CDR3 sequences, with 49% occurring only once. This receptor was obtained from a woman between 40 and 55 years old in good health. Material for sequencing was blood. The rearrangement links TRBV14 to TRBJ1-2; D uncertain. The CDR3 here is CASSQVDAYGYTF. The DNA for the CDR3 is TGTGCCAGCAGCCAGGTCGACGCTTATGGCTACACCTTC.